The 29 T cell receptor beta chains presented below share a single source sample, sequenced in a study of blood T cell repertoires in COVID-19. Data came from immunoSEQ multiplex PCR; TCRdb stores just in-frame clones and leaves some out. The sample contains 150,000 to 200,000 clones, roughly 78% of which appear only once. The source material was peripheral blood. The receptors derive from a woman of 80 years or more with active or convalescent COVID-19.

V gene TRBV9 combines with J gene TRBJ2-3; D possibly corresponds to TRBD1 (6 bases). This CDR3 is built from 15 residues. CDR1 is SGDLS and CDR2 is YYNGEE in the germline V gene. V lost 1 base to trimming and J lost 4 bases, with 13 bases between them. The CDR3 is CASSVQGQFADTQYF. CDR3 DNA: TGTGCCAGCAGCGTACAGGGACAATTCGCAGATACGCAGTATTTT.

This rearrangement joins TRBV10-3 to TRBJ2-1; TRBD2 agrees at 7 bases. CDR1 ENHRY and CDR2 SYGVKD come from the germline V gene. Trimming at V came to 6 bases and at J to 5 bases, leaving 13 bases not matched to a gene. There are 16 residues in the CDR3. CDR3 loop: CAIRDLSGALNNEQFF. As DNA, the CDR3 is TGTGCCATCAGGGACCTGAGCGGGGCTCTGAACAATGAGCAGTTCTTC.

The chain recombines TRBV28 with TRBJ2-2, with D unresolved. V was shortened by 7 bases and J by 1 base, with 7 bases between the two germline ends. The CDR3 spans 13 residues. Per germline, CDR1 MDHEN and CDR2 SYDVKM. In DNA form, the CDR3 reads TGTGCCAGCATTAACGGGAACACCGGGGAGCTGTTTTTT. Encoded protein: CASINGNTGELFF.

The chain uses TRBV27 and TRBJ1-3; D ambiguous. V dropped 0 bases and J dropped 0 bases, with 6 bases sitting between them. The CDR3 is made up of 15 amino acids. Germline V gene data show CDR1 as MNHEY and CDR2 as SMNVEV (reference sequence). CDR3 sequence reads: CASSLSPYSGNTIYF. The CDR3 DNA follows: TGTGCCAGCAGTTTATCGCCCTACTCTGGAAACACCATATATTTT.

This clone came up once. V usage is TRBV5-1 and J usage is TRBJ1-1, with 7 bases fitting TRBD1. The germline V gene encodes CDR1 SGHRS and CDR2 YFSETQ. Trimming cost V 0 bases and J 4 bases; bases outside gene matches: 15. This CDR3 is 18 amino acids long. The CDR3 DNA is TGCGCCAGCAGCTTGGCCGTTTTTTCCGGGAGGGGGCCCACTGAAGCTTTCTTT. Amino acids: CASSLAVFSGRGPTEAFF.

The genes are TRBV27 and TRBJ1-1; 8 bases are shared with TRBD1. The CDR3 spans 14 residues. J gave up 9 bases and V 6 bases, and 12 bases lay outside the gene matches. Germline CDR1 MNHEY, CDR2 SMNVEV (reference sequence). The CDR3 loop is CASSSGGGFLQAFF. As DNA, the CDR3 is TGTGCCAGCAGCTCAGGGGGCGGGTTCCTCCAAGCTTTCTTT.

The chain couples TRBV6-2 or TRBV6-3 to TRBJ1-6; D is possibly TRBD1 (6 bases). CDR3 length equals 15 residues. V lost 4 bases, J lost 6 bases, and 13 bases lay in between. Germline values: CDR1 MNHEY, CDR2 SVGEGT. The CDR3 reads CASSSWTEINSPLHF. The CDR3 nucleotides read TGTGCCAGCAGTTCGTGGACAGAAATTAATTCACCCCTCCACTTT.

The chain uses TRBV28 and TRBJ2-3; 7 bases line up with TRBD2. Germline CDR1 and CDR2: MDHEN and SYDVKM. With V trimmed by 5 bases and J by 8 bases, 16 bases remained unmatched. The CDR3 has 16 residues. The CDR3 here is CASSPFGAGVSATQYF. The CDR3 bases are TGTGCCAGCAGTCCCTTTGGGGCGGGGGTATCTGCTACGCAGTATTTT.

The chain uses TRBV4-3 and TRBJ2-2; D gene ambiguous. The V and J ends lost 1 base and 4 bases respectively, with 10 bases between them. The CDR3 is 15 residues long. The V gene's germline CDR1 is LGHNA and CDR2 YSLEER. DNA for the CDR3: TGCGCCAGCAGCCAAGGGGCATCAACCACCGGGGAGCTGTTTTTT. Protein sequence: CASSQGASTTGELFF.

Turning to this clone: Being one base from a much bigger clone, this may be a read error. The CDR3 here is CASSLGTGDGLGQYF. In DNA form, the CDR3 reads TGTGCCAGCAGTTTGGGGACAGGGGACGGCCTCGGGCAGTACTTC. The V and J genes are TRBV28 and TRBJ2-7, with 10 bases fitting TRBD1. This CDR3 is built from 15 residues. V was clipped by 3 bases and J by 9 bases; unmatched bases: 11. Germline assignment: CDR1 MDHEN and CDR2 SYDVKM.

The CDR3 coding sequence is TGTGCCAGCAGTTACCCCGTAGGGGTGGATTCACCCCTCCACTTT. It is translated as CASSYPVGVDSPLHF. V usage is TRBV6-2 or TRBV6-3 and J usage is TRBJ1-6, with D possibly matching TRBD1 (5 bases). The V gene lost 2 bases and the J gene lost 8 bases, with 13 bases spanning the gap. CDR1 is MNHEY, CDR2 SVGEGT, per germline. The CDR3 sequence is 15 residues long.

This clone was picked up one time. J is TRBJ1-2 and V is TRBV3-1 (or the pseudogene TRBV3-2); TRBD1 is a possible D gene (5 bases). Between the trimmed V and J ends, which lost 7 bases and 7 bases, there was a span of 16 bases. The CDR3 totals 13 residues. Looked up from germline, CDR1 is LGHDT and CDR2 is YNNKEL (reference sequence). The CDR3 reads CASTNQGKFGYTF. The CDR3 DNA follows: TGTGCCAGCACCAATCAGGGAAAATTTGGCTACACCTTC.

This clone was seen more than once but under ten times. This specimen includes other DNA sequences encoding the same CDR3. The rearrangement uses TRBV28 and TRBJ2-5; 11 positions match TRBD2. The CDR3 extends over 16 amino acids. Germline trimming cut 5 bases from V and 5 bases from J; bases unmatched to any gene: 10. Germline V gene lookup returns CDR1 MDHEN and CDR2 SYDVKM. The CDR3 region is CASSPGLAGGRETQYF. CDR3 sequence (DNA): TGTGCCAGCAGTCCAGGACTAGCGGGTGGTAGGGAGACCCAGTACTTC. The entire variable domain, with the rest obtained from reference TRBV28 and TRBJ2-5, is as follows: DVKVTQSSRYLVKRTGEKVFLECVQDMDHENMFWYRQDPGLGLRLIYFSYDVKMKEKGDIPEGYSVSREKKERFSLILESASTNQTSMYLCASSPGLAGGRETQYFGPGTRLLVL.

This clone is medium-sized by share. DNA for the CDR3: TGTGCCAGTAGAACCCGACAGGGGTCAGAGAACAATGAGCAGTTCTTC. Its translation is CASRTRQGSENNEQFF. The chain combines TRBV19 with TRBJ2-1; 8 nucleotides line up with TRBD1. The trim removed 6 bases at V and 5 bases at J, leaving 12 bases unmatched. CDR3 length equals 16 residues. Per the germline V gene, CDR1 is LNHDA and CDR2 is SQIVND (reference sequence).

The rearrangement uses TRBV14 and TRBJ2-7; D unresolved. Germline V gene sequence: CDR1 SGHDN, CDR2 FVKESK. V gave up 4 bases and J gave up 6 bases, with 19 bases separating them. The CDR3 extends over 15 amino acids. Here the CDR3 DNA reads TGTGCCAGCAGCCTCACACACGGATCTCTAGGCGAGCAGTACTTC. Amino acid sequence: CASSLTHGSLGEQYF.

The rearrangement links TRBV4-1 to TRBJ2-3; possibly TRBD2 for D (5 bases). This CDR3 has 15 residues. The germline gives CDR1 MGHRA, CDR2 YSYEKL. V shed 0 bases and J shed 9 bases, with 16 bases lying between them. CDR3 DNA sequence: TGCGCCAGCAGCCAAGACGGTAGCTCGGAGGCGACGCAGTATTTT. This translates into CASSQDGSSEATQYF.

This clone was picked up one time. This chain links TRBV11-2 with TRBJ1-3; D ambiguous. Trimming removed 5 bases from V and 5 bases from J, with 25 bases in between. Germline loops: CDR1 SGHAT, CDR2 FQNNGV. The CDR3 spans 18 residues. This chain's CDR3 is CASSRDFIPENIRNTIYF. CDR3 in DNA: TGTGCCAGCAGCCGGGATTTTATCCCAGAGAATATCAGAAACACCATATATTTT.

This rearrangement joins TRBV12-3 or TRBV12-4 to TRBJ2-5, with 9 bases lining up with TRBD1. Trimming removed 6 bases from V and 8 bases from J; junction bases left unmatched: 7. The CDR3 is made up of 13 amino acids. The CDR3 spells CASSRDRVGTQYF. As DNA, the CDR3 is TGTGCCAGCAGCCGGGACAGGGTGGGCACCCAGTACTTC.

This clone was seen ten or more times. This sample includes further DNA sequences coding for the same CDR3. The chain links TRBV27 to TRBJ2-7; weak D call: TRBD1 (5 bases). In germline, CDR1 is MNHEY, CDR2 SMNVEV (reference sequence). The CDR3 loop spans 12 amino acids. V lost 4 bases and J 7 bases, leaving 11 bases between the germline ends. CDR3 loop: CASSYPGKEQYF. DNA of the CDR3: TGTGCCAGCAGTTATCCAGGGAAAGAGCAGTACTTC.

The CDR3 is CASSKIPPGTEAFF. The CDR3 DNA is TGTGCCAGCAGTAAAATCCCCCCCGGCACTGAAGCTTTCTTT. V is TRBV3-1 (or the pseudogene TRBV3-2) and J is TRBJ1-1; no definite D call. V lost 6 bases to trimming and J lost 4 bases, with 15 bases between them. Germline CDR1 LGHDT, CDR2 YNNKEL (reference sequence). This CDR3 region has 14 residues.

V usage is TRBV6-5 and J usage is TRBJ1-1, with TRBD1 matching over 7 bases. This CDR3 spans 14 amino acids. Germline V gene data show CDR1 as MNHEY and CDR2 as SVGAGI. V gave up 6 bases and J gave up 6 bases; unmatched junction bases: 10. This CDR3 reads CASRMTGMRAEAFF. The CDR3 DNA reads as TGTGCCAGCAGAATGACAGGGATGAGGGCTGAAGCTTTCTTT.

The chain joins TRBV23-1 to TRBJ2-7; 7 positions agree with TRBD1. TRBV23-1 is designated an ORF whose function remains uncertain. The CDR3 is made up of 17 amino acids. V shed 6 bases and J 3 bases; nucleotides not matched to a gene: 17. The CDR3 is CASRPDSYLGQHYEQYF. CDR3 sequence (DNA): TGCGCCAGCAGACCTGATTCCTATCTGGGACAGCACTACGAGCAGTACTTC.

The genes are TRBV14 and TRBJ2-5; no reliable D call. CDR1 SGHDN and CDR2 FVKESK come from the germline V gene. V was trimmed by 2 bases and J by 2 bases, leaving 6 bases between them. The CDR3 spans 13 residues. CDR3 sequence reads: CASSQRLQETQYF. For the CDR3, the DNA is TGTGCCAGCAGCCAAAGACTGCAAGAGACCCAGTACTTC. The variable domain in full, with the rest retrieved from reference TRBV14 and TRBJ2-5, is EAGVTQFPSHSVIEKGQTVTLRCDPISGHDNLYWYRRVMGKEIKFLLHFVKESKQDESGMPNNRFLAERTGGTYSTLKVQPAELEDSGVYFCASSQRLQETQYFGPGTRLLVL.

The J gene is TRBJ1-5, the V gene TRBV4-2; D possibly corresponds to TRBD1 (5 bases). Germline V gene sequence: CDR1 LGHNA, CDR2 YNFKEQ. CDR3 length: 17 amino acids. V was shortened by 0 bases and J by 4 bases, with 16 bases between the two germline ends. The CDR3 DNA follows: TGTGCCAGCAGCCAAGATAGGGGCAGTTCGAGAAATCAGCCCCAGCATTTT. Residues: CASSQDRGSSRNQPQHF.

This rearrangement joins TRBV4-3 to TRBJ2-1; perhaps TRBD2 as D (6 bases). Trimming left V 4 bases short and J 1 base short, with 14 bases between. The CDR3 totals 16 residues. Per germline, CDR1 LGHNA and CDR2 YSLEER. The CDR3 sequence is CASSLNPGRSYNEQFF. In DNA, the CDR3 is TGCGCCAGCAGCCTCAATCCAGGGAGGTCCTACAATGAGCAGTTCTTC.

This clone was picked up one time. The CDR3 DNA sequence: TGTGCCAGCAGGAAGACAGCTAACTATGGCTACACCTTC. It yields the protein CASRKTANYGYTF. This chain links TRBV6-5 with TRBJ1-2; the D gene is possibly TRBD1 (5 bases). The CDR3 has 13 amino acids. Germline V gene sequence: CDR1 MNHEY, CDR2 SVGAGI. Between the trimmed V and J ends, which lost 6 bases and 0 bases, there was a span of 8 bases.

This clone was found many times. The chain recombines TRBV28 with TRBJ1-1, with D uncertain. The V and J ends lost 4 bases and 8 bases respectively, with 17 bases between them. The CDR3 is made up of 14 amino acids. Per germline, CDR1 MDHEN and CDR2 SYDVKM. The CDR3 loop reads CASSSTGFRSEAFF. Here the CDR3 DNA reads TGTGCCAGCAGTTCCACGGGGTTTCGATCCGAAGCTTTCTTT.

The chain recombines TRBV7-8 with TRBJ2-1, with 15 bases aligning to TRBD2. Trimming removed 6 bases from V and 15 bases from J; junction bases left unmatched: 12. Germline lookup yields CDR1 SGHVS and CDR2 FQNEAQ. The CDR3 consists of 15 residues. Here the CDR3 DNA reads TGTGCCAGCAGAAGAACGGGACTAGCGGGGGGCCCTAGGTTCTTC. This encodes CASRRTGLAGGPRFF.

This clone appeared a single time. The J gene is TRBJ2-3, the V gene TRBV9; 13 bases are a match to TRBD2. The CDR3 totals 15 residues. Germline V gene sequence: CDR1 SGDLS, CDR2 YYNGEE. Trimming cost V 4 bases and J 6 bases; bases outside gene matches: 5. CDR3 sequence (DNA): TGTGCCAGCAGCACTAGCGGGGGGGCAGGCGATACGCAGTATTTT. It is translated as CASSTSGGAGDTQYF.